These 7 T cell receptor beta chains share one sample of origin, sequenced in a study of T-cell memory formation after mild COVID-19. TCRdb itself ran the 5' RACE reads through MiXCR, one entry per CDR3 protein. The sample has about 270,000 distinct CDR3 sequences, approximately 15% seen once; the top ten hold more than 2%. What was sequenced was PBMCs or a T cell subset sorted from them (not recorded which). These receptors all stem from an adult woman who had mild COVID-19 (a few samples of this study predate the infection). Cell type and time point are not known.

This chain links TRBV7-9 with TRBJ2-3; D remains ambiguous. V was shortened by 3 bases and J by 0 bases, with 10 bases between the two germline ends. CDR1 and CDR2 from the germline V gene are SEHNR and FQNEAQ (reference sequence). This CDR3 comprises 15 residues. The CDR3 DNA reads TGTGCCAGCAGCTTTTATAGGGCGAGCACAGATACGCAGTATTTT. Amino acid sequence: CASSFYRASTDTQYF.

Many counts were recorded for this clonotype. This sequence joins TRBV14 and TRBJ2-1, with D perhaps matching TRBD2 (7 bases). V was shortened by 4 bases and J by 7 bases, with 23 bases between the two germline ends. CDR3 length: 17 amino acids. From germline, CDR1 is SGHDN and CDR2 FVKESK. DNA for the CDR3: TGTGCCAGCAGCCCCGGATCAGGGGCGGGAGTATATAATGAGCAGTTCTTC. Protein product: CASSPGSGAGVYNEQFF.

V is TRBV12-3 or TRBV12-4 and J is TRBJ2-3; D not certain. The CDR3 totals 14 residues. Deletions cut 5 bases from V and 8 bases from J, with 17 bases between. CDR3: CASSPGLLMATQYF. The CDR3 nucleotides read TGTGCCAGCAGTCCCGGGCTACTCATGGCTACGCAGTATTTT.

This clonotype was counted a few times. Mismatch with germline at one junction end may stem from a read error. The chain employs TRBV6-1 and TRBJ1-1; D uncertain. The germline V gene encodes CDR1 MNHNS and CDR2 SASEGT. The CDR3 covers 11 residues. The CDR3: CASSEAFSPDF. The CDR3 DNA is TGTGCCAGCAGTGAAGCCTTTAGTCCGGATTTT.

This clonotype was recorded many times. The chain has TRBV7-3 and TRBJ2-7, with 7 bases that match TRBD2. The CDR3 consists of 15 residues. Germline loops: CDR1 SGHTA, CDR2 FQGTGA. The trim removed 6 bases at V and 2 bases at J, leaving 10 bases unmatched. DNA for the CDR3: TGTGCCAGCAGTCGCGGCGGGGGTTTTACCTACGAGCAGTACTTC. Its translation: CASSRGGGFTYEQYF.

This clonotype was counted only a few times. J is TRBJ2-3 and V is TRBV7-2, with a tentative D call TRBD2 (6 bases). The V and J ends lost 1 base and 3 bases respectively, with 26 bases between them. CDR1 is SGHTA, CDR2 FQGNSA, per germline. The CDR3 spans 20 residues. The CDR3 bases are TGTGCCAGCAGCTTAGGCAGAAAAGTCTCTGTGGGAGGAGAGACAGATACGCAGTATTTT. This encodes CASSLGRKVSVGGETDTQYF.

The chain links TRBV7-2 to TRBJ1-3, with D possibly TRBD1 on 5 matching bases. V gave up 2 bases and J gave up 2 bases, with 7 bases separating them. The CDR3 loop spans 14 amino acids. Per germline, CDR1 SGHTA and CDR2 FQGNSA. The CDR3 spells CASSLQGPGNTIYF. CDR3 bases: TGTGCCAGCAGCTTACAGGGACCTGGAAACACCATATATTTT.